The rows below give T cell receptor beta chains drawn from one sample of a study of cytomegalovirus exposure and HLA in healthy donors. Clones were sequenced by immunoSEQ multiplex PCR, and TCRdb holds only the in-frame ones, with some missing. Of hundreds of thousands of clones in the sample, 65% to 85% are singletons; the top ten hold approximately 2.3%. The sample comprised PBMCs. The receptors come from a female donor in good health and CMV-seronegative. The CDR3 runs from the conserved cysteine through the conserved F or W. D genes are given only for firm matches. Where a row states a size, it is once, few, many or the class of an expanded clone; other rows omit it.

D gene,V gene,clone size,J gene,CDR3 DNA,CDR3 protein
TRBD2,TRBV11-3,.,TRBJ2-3,TGTGCCAGCAGCCCCGGGACTAGCGGGAGCAGGACAGATACGCAGTATTTT,CASSPGTSGSRTDTQYF
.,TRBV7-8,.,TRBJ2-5,TGTGCCAGCAGCTTAGGGCAGGGAGGGGGAGAGACCCAGTACTTC,CASSLGQGGGETQYF
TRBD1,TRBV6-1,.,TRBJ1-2,TGTGCCAGCAGTGAATCACGGACAGGGAGAAGGTATGGCTACACCTTC,CASSESRTGRRYGYTF
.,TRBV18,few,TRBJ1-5,TGTGCCAGCTCATTCAATCCCCTTACAGGGATGGGACAGCCCCAGCATTTT,CASSFNPLTGMGQPQHF
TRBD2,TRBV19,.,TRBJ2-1,TGTGCCAGTAGTAACGCTCCGGGACTAGCGGGCCGGGGGGAGCAGTTCTTC,CASSNAPGLAGRGEQFF
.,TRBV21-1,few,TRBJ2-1,TGTGCCAGCAGCAGCTACCATCTCCTAGCGGGCTCCTACAATGAGCAGTTCTTC,CASSSYHLLAGSYNEQFF
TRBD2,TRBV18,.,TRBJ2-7,TGTGCCAGCTCACCTTTAGCGGGTGGGGCCTACGAGCAGTACTTC,CASSPLAGGAYEQYF
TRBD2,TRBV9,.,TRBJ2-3,TGTGCCAGCAGCGTACCTAGCGGGAGCGGTACAGATACGCAGTATTTT,CASSVPSGSGTDTQYF
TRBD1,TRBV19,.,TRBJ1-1,TGTGCCAGTAGTCCCCCGGGACAGGGGAACACTGAAGCTTTCTTT,CASSPPGQGNTEAFF
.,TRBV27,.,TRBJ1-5,TGTGCCAGCAGTTTATTATGGGGTGGAGGAAATCAGCCCCAGCATTTT,CASSLLWGGGNQPQHF
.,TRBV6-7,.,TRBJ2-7,TGTGCCAGCAGTTCATTGTCTGGACGGGACTGGGAGCAGTACTTC,CASSSLSGRDWEQYF
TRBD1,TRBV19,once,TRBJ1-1,TGTGCCAGTAGTATTACTCTCCAGGGGGTTCATATTGAAGCTTTCTTT,CASSITLQGVHIEAFF
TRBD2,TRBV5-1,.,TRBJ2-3,TGCGCCAGCAGCCAGACTAGCGGCGCCTGGTATTTT,CASSQTSGAWYF
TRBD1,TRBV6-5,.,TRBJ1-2,TGTGCCACCAACCGGGACAGGGGACCCTATGGCTACACCTTC,CATNRDRGPYGYTF
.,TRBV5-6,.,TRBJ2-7,TGTGCCAGCAGCCCGGGACTGAGCTCCTACGAGCAGTACTTC,CASSPGLSSYEQYF
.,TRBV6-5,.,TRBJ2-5,TGTGCCAGCAGTTCCCAACCCCGACAGGATCAAGAGACCCAGTACTTC,CASSSQPRQDQETQYF
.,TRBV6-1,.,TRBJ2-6,TGTGCCAGCAGTGAACAAGCGTCCTCGGGGGCCAACGTCCTGACTTTC,CASSEQASSGANVLTF
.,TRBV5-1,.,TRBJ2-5,TGCGCCAGCAGCTTGGGAAGCGGGCAAGAGACCCAGTACTTC,CASSLGSGQETQYF
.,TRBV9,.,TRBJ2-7,TGTGCCAGCAGCGCCTCGGGATTCACCTACGAGCAGTACTTC,CASSASGFTYEQYF
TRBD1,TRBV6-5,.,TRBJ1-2,TGTGCCAGCAGAGAACAGGGGGGCGCGGGCTACACCTTC,CASREQGGAGYTF
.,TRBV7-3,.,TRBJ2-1,TGTGCCAGCAGCTCCGTTGGGGGGTCCTACAATGAGCAGTTCTTC,CASSSVGGSYNEQFF
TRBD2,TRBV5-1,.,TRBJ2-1,TGCGCCAGCAGCTTGGTGGGACTAGCGGGAGGGAATGAGCAGTTCTTC,CASSLVGLAGGNEQFF
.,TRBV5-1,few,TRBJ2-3,TGCGCCAGCAGCCCTGGAGATACCACAGATACGCAGTATTTT,CASSPGDTTDTQYF
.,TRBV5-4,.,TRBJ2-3,TGTGCCAGCAGCTTGCGAGGCGAAGATACGCAGTATTTT,CASSLRGEDTQYF
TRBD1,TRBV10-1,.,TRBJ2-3,TGCGCCAGCAGCGCCGGACAGGGGTCGACAGATACGCAGTATTTT,CASSAGQGSTDTQYF
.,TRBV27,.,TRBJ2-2,TGTGCCAGCAGTCCTAACACCGGGGAGCTGTTTTTT,CASSPNTGELFF
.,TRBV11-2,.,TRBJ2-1,TGTGCCAGCAGTCCTCTGATGGGCCAGTTCAATGAGCAGTTCTTC,CASSPLMGQFNEQFF
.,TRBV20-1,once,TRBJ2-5,TGCAGTGCTCCAGGGGAGACCCAGTACTTC,CSAPGETQYF
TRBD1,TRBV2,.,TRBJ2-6,TGTGCCAGCAGGGGACAGGGAGGCAACGTCCTGACTTTC,CASRGQGGNVLTF
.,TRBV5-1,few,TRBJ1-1,TGCGCCAGCAGCTTGGGCGGATCGAACACTGAAGCTTTCTTT,CASSLGGSNTEAFF
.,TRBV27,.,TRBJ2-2,TGTGCCAGCAGGACGGGGAACACCGGGGAGCTGTTTTTT,CASRTGNTGELFF
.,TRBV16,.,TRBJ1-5,TGTGCCAGCAGCCAATCTACTAGAGAGCCCCAGCATTTT,CASSQSTREPQHF
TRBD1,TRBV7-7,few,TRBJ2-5,TGTGCCAGCAGCTTAGTGGGGACAGTGGGAGAGACCCAGTACTTC,CASSLVGTVGETQYF
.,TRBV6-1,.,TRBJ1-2,TGTGCCAGCAGTGAAGTCATTCTTCGGAGGGGCTACACCTTC,CASSEVILRRGYTF
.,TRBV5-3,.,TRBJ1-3,TGTGCCAGAATAACTGGCGGGCCCCTCTCCTCTGGAAACACCATATATTTT,CARITGGPLSSGNTIYF
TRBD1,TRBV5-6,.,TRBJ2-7,TGTGCCAGCAGCTTGGGACAGGGGAGCGAGCAGTACTTC,CASSLGQGSEQYF
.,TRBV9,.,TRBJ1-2,TGTGCCAGCAGCGCACAACAGGGCACCTATGGCTACACCTTC,CASSAQQGTYGYTF
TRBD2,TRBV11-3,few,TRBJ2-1,TGTGCCAGCAGCTTAGGTCTCGGGCTAGCAGGACTAGACAATGAGCAGTTCTTC,CASSLGLGLAGLDNEQFF
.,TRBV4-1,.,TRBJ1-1,TGCGCCAGCAGCCAAGACAGGGTGAACACTGAAGCTTTCTTT,CASSQDRVNTEAFF
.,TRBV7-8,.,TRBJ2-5,TGTGCCAGCAGCTCACCAACCCCTGCGGAGACCCAGTACTTC,CASSSPTPAETQYF
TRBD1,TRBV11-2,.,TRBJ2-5,TGTGCCAGCAGTAGTCCCCGACAGGGTTCGGCCCAGTACTTC,CASSSPRQGSAQYF